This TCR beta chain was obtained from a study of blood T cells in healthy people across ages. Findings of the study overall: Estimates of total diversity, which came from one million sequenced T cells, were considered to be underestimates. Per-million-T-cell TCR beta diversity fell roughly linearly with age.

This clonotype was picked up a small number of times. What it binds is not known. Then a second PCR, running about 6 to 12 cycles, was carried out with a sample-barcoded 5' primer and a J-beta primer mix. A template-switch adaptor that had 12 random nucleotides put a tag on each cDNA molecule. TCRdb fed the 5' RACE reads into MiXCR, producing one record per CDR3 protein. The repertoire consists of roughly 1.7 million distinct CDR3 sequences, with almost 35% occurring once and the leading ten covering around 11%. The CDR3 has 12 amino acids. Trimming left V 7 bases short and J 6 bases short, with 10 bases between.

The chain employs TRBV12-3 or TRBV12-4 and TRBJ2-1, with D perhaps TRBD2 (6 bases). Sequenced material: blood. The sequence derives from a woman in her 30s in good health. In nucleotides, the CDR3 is TGTGCCAGCAAGTGGGGGGTCAATGAGCAGTTCTTC. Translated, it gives CASKWGVNEQFF.